This T cell receptor (beta chain) was found in a study of blood T cell repertoires in COVID-19. On the study more broadly: Sample material is recorded as cDNA or gDNA derived from T cells, B-cell-depleted T cells, or PBMCs.

V lost 1 base, J lost 4 bases, and 8 bases lay in between. The CDR3 totals 13 residues. CDR1 is SGHNT and CDR2 is YYREEE in the germline V gene (reference sequence). Under the authors' procedure: It was from reference gene primer amplification that nucleated cell counts were estimated. Clones were read by immunoSEQ multiplex PCR, and TCRdb kept only the in-frame ones, dropping some. The V and J calls and the clone size are those of that table, but D and trimming were determined from the DNA. This table holds some 41,000 clones, 70% to 90% found once. The specimen sequenced was peripheral blood. The V call is TRBV5-4, the J call TRBJ2-5; the D is unclear. The receptor's source is a man in his 60s with active COVID-19. CDR3 region: CASSLRPGETQYF. The CDR3 coding sequence is TGTGCCAGCAGCTTGAGGCCAGGAGAGACCCAGTACTTC.